This paragraph covers one T cell receptor beta chain sequence. No antigen is known for it. Assay: immunoSEQ multiplex PCR; the TCRdb copy retains only in-frame clones and omits some. Of about 45,000 clones in the sample, roughly four fifths were seen once. The CDR3 has 14 residues. With 4 bases removed from V and 4 bases from J, the gap between germline ends came to 9 bases. Germline lookup yields CDR1 SGHKS and CDR2 YYEKEE (reference sequence). This entry comes from a study of vaccination effects on CD4 cells after COVID-19. Study-wide results and caveats: Convalescent patients' post-vaccine spike repertoire was mostly distinct vaccine-induced clones.

Sequencing in the ViraFEST assay came after antigen-specific CD4+ T cells had been expanded with viral peptide pools, which were used to stimulate PBMC. Once cultured for roughly nine days, the cells underwent separation to obtain CD4+ T cells. PCR confirmed that the person was infected with SARS-CoV-2 between March and December 2020. The sequence was collected from a human donor who had a prior SARS-CoV-2 infection. Sequenced here: CD4+ T cells from PBMCs cultured with a peptide pool, sampled before COVID-19 vaccination. This chain uses TRBV5-5 with TRBJ2-6; D is uncertain. The CDR3 region has the DNA TGTGCCAGCAGCCAATCCACGGGGGCCAACGTCCTGACTTTC. Amino acids: CASSQSTGANVLTF. The entire variable domain, with the rest obtained from reference TRBV5-5 and TRBJ2-6, is as follows: DAGVTQSPTHLIKTRGQQVTLRCSPISGHKSVSWYQQVLGQGPQFIFQYYEKEERGRGNFPDRFSARQFPNYSSELNVNALLLGDSALYLCASSQSTGANVLTFGAGSRLTVL.